Presented here are 32 T cell receptor beta chains from one specimen sequenced in a study of shared clonotypes between healthy human individuals. Repertoires were generated with immunoSEQ multiplex PCR, while TCRdb's copy carries only in-frame clones and drops some. The sample has over a million clones, roughly 96% seen once. Sequencing input: naive CD4+ T cells sorted from blood. Subset described: CD45RA+ positively selected. The source of these receptors is a man under 40 in good health.

The chain has TRBV30 and TRBJ1-4; D not resolved. Trimming took off 0 bases at V and 6 bases at J, with 8 bases between the two ends. CDR1 is GTSNPN, CDR2 SVGIG, per germline (reference sequence). The length of the CDR3 is 13 residues. The CDR3 spells CAWSVRRDEKLFF. CDR3 DNA: TGTGCCTGGAGTGTAAGGCGGGATGAAAAACTGTTTTTT.

V is TRBV5-1 and J is TRBJ2-1; the match to TRBD2 covers 13 bases. Germline CDR1 is SGHRS and CDR2 is YFSETQ. The V segment lost 3 bases and the J segment 10 bases; nucleotides outside the gene matches: 7. This CDR3 comprises 15 residues. CDR3 loop: CASSSGLAGAREQFF. CDR3 coding DNA: TGCGCCAGCAGCTCAGGACTAGCGGGAGCTCGCGAGCAGTTCTTC.

The V and J genes are TRBV5-5 and TRBJ2-7; 8 bases agree with TRBD1. The V segment lost 4 bases and the J segment 5 bases; nucleotides outside the gene matches: 8. CDR3 length equals 14 residues. CDR1 SGHKS and CDR2 YYEKEE come from the germline V gene (reference sequence). The CDR3 bases are TGTGCCAGCAGCAGAGGACAGGGAAACCACGAGCAGTACTTC. Amino acid sequence: CASSRGQGNHEQYF.

The chain combines TRBV5-1 with TRBJ2-7; D tentatively reads TRBD1 or TRBD2 (7 bases each). The V end was cut by 3 bases, the J end by 3 bases, with 19 bases between. CDR1 is SGHRS, CDR2 YFSETQ, per germline. This CDR3 has 16 amino acids. The CDR3 sequence is CASSSSTGRVVYEQYF. The DNA of the CDR3 is TGCGCCAGCAGCTCGTCGACAGGGAGGGTCGTCTACGAGCAGTACTTC.

In the case of this clone: Within the sample, other DNA sequences also encode this same CDR3. V usage is TRBV2 and J usage is TRBJ2-5; D unclear. CDR1 and CDR2 (germline): SNHLY, FYNNEI. The CDR3 length is 11 residues. V lost 4 bases and J lost 3, with 3 bases in between. CDR3 sequence (DNA): TGTGCCAGCAGTGGGGAAGAGACCCAGTACTTC. As protein: CASSGEETQYF. Complete variable domain (other parts from reference TRBV2 and TRBJ2-5): EPEVTQTPSHQVTQMGQEVILRCVPISNHLYFYWYRQILGQKVEFLVSFYNNEISEKSEIFDDQFSVERPDGSNFTLKIRSTKLEDSAMYFCASSGEETQYFGPGTRLLVL.

This chain joins TRBV6-5 and TRBJ1-2, with D tentatively TRBD1 (5 bases). The V end was cut by 6 bases, the J end by 2 bases, with 16 bases between. Germline CDR1 is MNHEY and CDR2 is SVGAGI. The CDR3 has 15 amino acids. The CDR3 spells CASSPLGASNYGYTF. Written as DNA, the CDR3 is TGTGCCAGCAGCCCCCTCGGGGCCAGCAACTATGGCTACACCTTC.

The V gene is TRBV25-1, the J gene TRBJ2-3; D may be TRBD2 (5 bases). The CDR3 consists of 15 residues. CDR1 and CDR2 from the germline V gene are MGHDK and SYGVNS. Trimming took 4 bases from V and 0 from J, leaving 11 bases between them. Here the CDR3 DNA reads TGTGCCAGCAGTGTCGCTAGCCCCAGCACAGATACGCAGTATTTT. Protein product: CASSVASPSTDTQYF.

Only one count was recorded for this clone. The J gene is TRBJ2-1, the V gene TRBV5-1, with 11 bases lining up with TRBD2. The ends lost 5 bases at V and 8 bases at J; junction bases unmatched: 12. The CDR3 covers 16 residues. Germline V gives CDR1 SGHRS, CDR2 YFSETQ. The DNA of the CDR3 is TGCGCCAGCAGAGACAGTAGCGGGAGGGTCCGGGATGAGCAGTTCTTC. Encoded protein: CASRDSSGRVRDEQFF.

The chain uses TRBV5-1 and TRBJ1-1; D call uncertain. Trimming pared 1 base from V and 4 bases from J, leaving 11 bases between. The CDR3 runs to 14 residues. The germline V gene encodes CDR1 SGHRS and CDR2 YFSETQ. The CDR3 DNA reads TGCGCCAGCAGCTTGAAAGATTGGACCACTGAAGCTTTCTTT. This gives the protein CASSLKDWTTEAFF. Looking up the rest from reference TRBV5-1 and TRBJ1-1 gives the full variable domain: KAGVTQTPRYLIKTRGQQVTLSCSPISGHRSVSWYQQTPGQGLQFLFEYFSETQRNKGNFPGRFSGRQFSNSRSEMNVSTLELGDSALYLCASSLKDWTTEAFFGQGTRLTVV.

The chain combines TRBV2 with TRBJ2-7; the D gene is possibly TRBD1 (6 bases). The V end was cut by 6 bases, the J end by 0 bases, with 9 bases between. Germline CDR1 SNHLY, CDR2 FYNNEI. This CDR3 contains 13 residues. CDR3 in amino acids: CASRDRSSYEQYF. In nucleotides, the CDR3 is TGTGCCAGCAGAGACAGGAGCTCCTACGAGCAGTACTTC.

The gene calls are TRBV30 and TRBJ2-3, with TRBD1 as a possible D gene (6 bases). Trimming took off 0 bases at V and 1 base at J, with 17 bases between the two ends. The CDR3 has 17 amino acids. CDR1 and CDR2 (germline): GTSNPN, SVGIG (reference sequence). The CDR3 DNA follows: TGTGCCTGGAGTGTAAAAGGGTCAGGGGATCGCACAGATACGCAGTATTTT. This translates into CAWSVKGSGDRTDTQYF.

The CDR3 reads CASSVGGARADTQYF. The CDR3 DNA reads TGTGCCAGCAGTGTGGGGGGGGCTCGGGCAGATACGCAGTATTTT. The chain recombines TRBV6-4 with TRBJ2-3; weak D call: TRBD2 (7 bases). Germline V lookup: CDR1 MRHNA, CDR2 SNTAGT. CDR3 length: 15 residues. Trimming removed 4 bases from V and 4 bases from J, with 15 bases in between.

The V call is TRBV5-5, the J call TRBJ2-2; 13 bases match TRBD2. The CDR3 extends over 19 amino acids. In germline, CDR1 is SGHKS, CDR2 YYEKEE (reference sequence). V lost 2 bases to trimming and J lost 1 base; unmatched junction nucleotides: 8. CDR3 sequence reads: CASSFNPGLAGLNTGELFF. Here the CDR3 DNA reads TGTGCCAGCAGCTTCAACCCGGGACTAGCGGGATTGAACACCGGGGAGCTGTTTTTT.

The gene calls are TRBV5-5 and TRBJ2-1; D is uncertain. Trimming pared 3 bases from V and 0 bases from J, leaving 10 bases between. Per germline, CDR1 SGHKS and CDR2 YYEKEE (reference sequence). The CDR3 covers 15 residues. The CDR3 DNA reads TGTGCCAGCAGCTCAGTATCCTACTCCTACAATGAGCAGTTCTTC. Protein sequence: CASSSVSYSYNEQFF.

This sequence joins TRBV11-2 and TRBJ2-2, with D perhaps matching TRBD1 (6 bases). The V end was cut by 7 bases, the J end by 2 bases, with 17 bases between. The CDR3 sequence is 16 residues long. The V gene's germline CDR1 is SGHAT and CDR2 FQNNGV. The DNA for the CDR3 is TGTGCCAGCACCTCAATCAGGGGACATAACACCGGGGAGCTGTTTTTT. Its protein product is CASTSIRGHNTGELFF.

This clone was observed once. Within the sample, other DNA sequences also encode this same CDR3. The rearrangement joins TRBV9 to TRBJ2-2; D not certain. The CDR3 has 14 amino acids. The germline CDR1 and CDR2 sequences are SGDLS and YYNGEE. V lost 1 base and J lost 0, with 4 bases in between. The CDR3 sequence: CASSVYANTGELFF. CDR3 coding DNA: TGTGCCAGCAGCGTATACGCGAACACCGGGGAGCTGTTTTTT.

The chain combines TRBV4-2 with TRBJ2-1; tentative D call: TRBD2 (5 bases). The CDR3 contains 16 residues. The germline V gene has CDR1 LGHNA and CDR2 YNFKEQ. V dropped 7 bases and J dropped 5 bases, with 21 bases sitting between them. CDR3 DNA: TGTGCCAGCAATGTGGCGGCCGGGGTTCCTGACAATGAGCAGTTCTTC. Its translation: CASNVAAGVPDNEQFF.

CDR3 sequence reads: CASSFRTSPSGANVLTF. The DNA for the CDR3 is TGTGCCAGCAGTTTTCGGACGTCCCCCTCTGGGGCCAACGTCCTGACTTTC. V is TRBV27 and J is TRBJ2-6; no reliable D call. Germline lookup yields CDR1 MNHEY and CDR2 SMNVEV (reference sequence). This CDR3 spans 17 amino acids. V gave up 3 bases and J gave up 0 bases, with 12 bases separating them. Filled out from reference TRBV27 and TRBJ2-6, the complete variable domain reads EAQVTQNPRYLITVTGKKLTVTCSQNMNHEYMSWYRQDPGLGLRQIYYSMNVEVTDKGDVPEGYKVSRKEKRNFPLILESPSPNQTSLYFCASSFRTSPSGANVLTFGAGSRLTVL.

The rearrangement uses TRBV5-1 and TRBJ2-1; no clear D gene. The V gene lost 0 bases and the J gene lost 6 bases, with 4 bases spanning the gap. CDR1 is SGHRS, CDR2 YFSETQ, per germline. The CDR3 runs 12 residues. DNA of the CDR3: TGCGCCAGCAGCTTGGGGGCCAATGAGCAGTTCTTC. Its protein is CASSLGANEQFF.

The chain has TRBV19 and TRBJ1-1; D is possibly TRBD1 (5 bases). Per germline, CDR1 LNHDA and CDR2 SQIVND (reference sequence). This CDR3 has 13 residues. Trimming shortened V by 7 bases and J by 4 bases, and 13 bases separated the two germline ends. CDR3 nucleotides: TGTGCCAGTATGTGGGGGATACCCACTGAAGCTTTCTTT. It yields the protein CASMWGIPTEAFF.

The V gene is TRBV4-3, the J gene TRBJ2-7, with D possibly being TRBD2 (5 bases). Germline loops: CDR1 LGHNA, CDR2 YSLEER. The length of the CDR3 is 13 residues. Between the trimmed V and J ends, which lost 0 bases and 6 bases, there was a span of 9 bases. The CDR3 here is CASSQDTSSEQYF. In DNA, the CDR3 is TGCGCCAGCAGCCAAGACACTAGTAGCGAGCAGTACTTC.

The genes are TRBV7-2 and TRBJ1-1, with TRBD1 matching over 7 bases. The trim removed 5 bases at V and 0 bases at J, leaving 6 bases unmatched. Germline CDR1 reads SGHTA; CDR2 reads FQGNSA. The CDR3 covers 15 residues. The CDR3 nucleotides read TGTGCCAGCAGCCGTTACAGGGGCTTGAACACTGAAGCTTTCTTT. Its protein product is CASSRYRGLNTEAFF.

V and J are TRBV6-1 and TRBJ2-5; 8 nucleotides match TRBD2. V trimming: 4 bases; J trimming: 4 bases; junction bases outside the gene matches: 5. CDR1 is MNHNS and CDR2 is SASEGT in the germline V gene. The CDR3 has 14 amino acids. DNA of the CDR3: TGTGCCAGCAGTGGAACGGGAGGGGGAGAGACCCAGTACTTC. Translated: CASSGTGGGETQYF.

The rearrangement uses TRBV9 and TRBJ2-6; 7 bases are a match to TRBD2. The V gene end was trimmed by 0 bases and the J gene end by 0 bases; junction bases not matched to a gene: 12. Germline V gene sequence: CDR1 SGDLS, CDR2 YYNGEE. This CDR3 has 20 residues. CDR3 sequence (DNA): TGTGCCAGCAGCGTAGCCACCGTGGGGGGGTCAGGCTCTGGGGCCAACGTCCTGACTTTC. It encodes CASSVATVGGSGSGANVLTF.

This chain links TRBV12-5 with TRBJ2-5; D ambiguous. The CDR3 consists of 12 residues. Trimming left V 3 bases short and J 5 bases short, with 7 bases between. Germline V gives CDR1 LGHNT, CDR2 FRNRAP. CDR3 sequence (DNA): TGTGCTAGTGGTTTCTCGTGGGAGACCCAGTACTTC. Translation: CASGFSWETQYF.

This clone was seen only once. The V gene is TRBV7-2, the J gene TRBJ2-2; no reliable D call. Between the trimmed V and J ends, which lost 5 bases and 1 base, there was a span of 11 bases. Looked up from germline, CDR1 is SGHTA and CDR2 is FQGNSA. CDR3 length: 15 amino acids. DNA for the CDR3: TGTGCCAGCAGCCAAGATGGGCTGAACACCGGGGAGCTGTTTTTT. Translated, it gives CASSQDGLNTGELFF.

The CDR3 is CASSPVIVAGGYNEQFF. The CDR3 region has the DNA TGTGCCAGCAGCCCCGTAATAGTAGCGGGAGGCTACAATGAGCAGTTCTTC. The gene calls are TRBV27 and TRBJ2-1; the match to TRBD2 covers 10 bases. CDR1 MNHEY and CDR2 SMNVEV come from the germline V gene (reference sequence). This CDR3 region has 17 residues. V lost 6 bases and J lost 3; bases outside the gene matches: 11.

CDR3 residues: CASSQDFSYEQYF. The DNA of the CDR3 is TGCGCCAGCAGCCAAGACTTCTCCTACGAGCAGTACTTC. The chain has TRBV4-3 and TRBJ2-7; D gene ambiguous. Trimming removed 0 bases at V and 0 bases at J, with 3 bases between. The germline V gene encodes CDR1 LGHNA and CDR2 YSLEER. The CDR3 runs 13 residues.

The rearrangement uses TRBV7-2 and TRBJ1-2, with 7 bases that match TRBD1. Germline-derived CDR1 and CDR2 are SGHTA and FQGNSA. The CDR3 covers 14 residues. The V and J ends lost 7 bases and 0 bases, in that order; junction bases with no gene match: 5. The CDR3 DNA follows: TGTGCCAGCAAAAGGGACAGAACTAACTATGGCTACACCTTC. Protein product: CASKRDRTNYGYTF.

The chain has TRBV11-3 and TRBJ2-2, with 11 bases fitting TRBD2. CDR1 and CDR2 from the germline V gene are SGHNT and YENEEA. Trimming cost V 0 bases and J 4 bases; bases outside gene matches: 1. CDR3 size: 16 residues. CDR3 residues: CASSLELAGVTGELFF. The DNA for the CDR3 is TGTGCCAGCAGCTTAGAACTAGCGGGAGTCACCGGGGAGCTGTTTTTT.

This chain connects TRBV11-2 to TRBJ1-2; D is possibly TRBD1 (5 bases). CDR3 length: 15 residues. Between the trimmed V and J ends, which lost 1 base and 4 bases, there was a span of 13 bases. Germline loops: CDR1 SGHAT, CDR2 FQNNGV. The CDR3 here is CASSLASGGVYGYTF. CDR3 in DNA: TGTGCCAGCAGCTTAGCCTCAGGAGGGGTCTATGGCTACACCTTC.

This clone was picked up one time. The CDR3 sequence: CASSVASGGRTGELFF. The CDR3 coding sequence is TGTGCCAGCAGCGTAGCTAGCGGGGGTCGGACCGGGGAGCTGTTTTTT. The chain recombines TRBV9 with TRBJ2-2, with 10 bases identical to TRBD2. Trimming cost V 0 bases and J 5 bases; bases outside gene matches: 4. The V gene's germline CDR1 is SGDLS and CDR2 YYNGEE. This CDR3 has 16 amino acids.